This TCR beta chain was recovered during a study of blood T cells in healthy people across ages. About this clonotype itself: At one boundary the junction diverges from the germline segment, which might be a read error.

The second PCR ran roughly 6 to 11 cycles with a sample-barcoded 5' primer and J-beta primers. TCRdb passed the 5' RACE reads through MiXCR, listing each CDR3 protein once. The sample records 750,000 to 950,000 distinct CDR3 sequences, around 24% being singletons. Germline CDR1 SGHKS, CDR2 YYEKEE (reference sequence). CDR3 length: 13 amino acids. The data also belong to a second study, concerning T cells of mothers and their children. From that report: The whole RNA yield was converted to cDNA, approximately 1.6 ug per 15 ul.

This receptor was obtained from a boy between 10 and 17 years old in good health. The V and J genes are TRBV5-5 and TRBJ2-5; 7 bases agree with TRBD1. The sequenced sample consisted of blood. CDR3: CVSTSGTEETQYF. CDR3 nucleotide sequence: TGTGTCAGCACCTCAGGGACAGAAGAGACCCAGTACTTC.